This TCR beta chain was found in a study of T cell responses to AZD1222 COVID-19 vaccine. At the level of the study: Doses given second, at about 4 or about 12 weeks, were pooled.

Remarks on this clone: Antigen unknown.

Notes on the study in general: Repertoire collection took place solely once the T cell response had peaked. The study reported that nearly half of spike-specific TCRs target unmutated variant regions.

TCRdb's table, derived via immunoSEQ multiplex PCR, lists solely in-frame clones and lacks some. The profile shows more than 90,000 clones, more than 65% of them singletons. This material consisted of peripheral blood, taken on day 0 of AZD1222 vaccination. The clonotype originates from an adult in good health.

The CDR3 DNA reads TGTGCCAGCAGGGGACAGGGGACATTCAACTATGGCTACACCTTC. This codes for CASRGQGTFNYGYTF. V and J are TRBV6-5 and TRBJ1-2; the match to TRBD1 covers 10 bases. Trimming took 6 bases from V and 2 from J; bases not matched to a gene: 6. The germline CDR1 and CDR2 sequences are MNHEY and SVGAGI. The CDR3 extends over 15 amino acids.